The source of this TCR beta chain is a study of regulatory T cells in long-lasting Graves disease (dated by TCRdb to the early 2020s). Regarding the research as a whole: Patients with newly diagnosed Graves' disease had been on antithyroid drugs for under 3 months. Peripheral blood TCR sequencing and RNA sequencing compared persistent Graves' disease patients with newly diagnosed Graves' disease patients. TCR sequencing covered around 13 persistent and about 20 newly diagnosed Graves' disease patients, 33 samples in total. The study was registered as a clinical trial and conducted in China.

Library preparation used multiplex PCR. The sequencer was an Illumina HiSeq 4000. CDR3 regions were amplified by Arm-PCR with iRepertoire HTBI primers to construct TCR beta libraries. Before sequencing, the PCR products went through gel purification. On the study's bioinformatics: A total of some 60 TRBV and approximately 15 TRBJ segments were identified across samples and were used for gene usage analysis of CDR3 amino acid clonotypes. COPE and FqMerger were used to merge filtered high-quality paired reads into contigs. BLAST was used to align contigs to IMGT TRBV, TRBD and TRBJ reference genes, with CDR3 defined following IMGT. Any clonotype with a frequency above 0.1% was counted as a highly expanded clone. Shannon entropy was used to measure repertoire diversity, and the Gini coefficient was used to measure V-J evenness. A clonotype found in more than one individual was treated as public. The public reads were quality trimmed at Q25 with fastp and then assembled into clones with MiXCR by TCRdb, keeping productive beta chains. Rows merge per CDR3 protein into single entries with the most common DNA and genes. TCRdb's processing, not the authors' own work, is the source of the V and J calls. The sample table lists around 500,000 distinct CDR3 sequences, around 15% of them with a count of one. In total, the top ten clones hold 20% to 25% of the sample.

Ten or more counts support this clonotype. It lacks a known antigen. Base qualities are not at hand, and no much larger clone is one base apart. What the study reported, not specific to this receptor: Persistent disease showed preferential use of TRBV28, TRBJ1-2 and TRBJ2-5, whereas newly diagnosed disease favored TRBV20-1 and TRBJ2-1. Lower TCR Shannon entropy and fewer highly expanded clones were observed in persistent Graves' disease patients than in newly diagnosed patients, which suggested clonal expansion. As a limitation, the authors acknowledged that the small sample size may reduce accuracy. Because the primary lesion, thyroid tissue, could not be accessed, the study looked at peripheral blood alone. Only the TCR beta chain was sequenced and analyzed. A larger number of public clonotypes was shared among persistent patients (fewer than 3,000) than among newly diagnosed patients (around 890).

This sample's time point label indicates: newly diagnosed GD, antithyroid drugs for less than 3 months. For both TCR sequencing and RNA sequencing, RNA was extracted from PBMCs in TRIzol. The diagnosis of Graves' disease followed American Thyroid Association guidelines. The patients came from an endocrinology department in Xi'an, China. Each patient gave about 10 milliliters of peripheral blood, collected in an EDTA anticoagulant tube. Ficoll Paque Plus density gradient separation was used to isolate PBMCs, and no further T cell sorting was done. RNA quality was checked with an Agilent 2100 Bioanalyzer and agarose gel, and concentration with a NanoDrop 2000. CDR1 and CDR2 are drawn from the germline V gene: SGDLS, YYNGEE. V and J are trimmed by 3 bases and 7 bases, and the gene matches miss 7 bases of the junction. From the cysteine up to the phenylalanine, the CDR3 has a length of 14 residues. Left in the record is the CDR3 DNA by itself, 42 bases read in frame from the first base.

In addition, the sample was reused for a study of T cells in Graves' hyperthyroidism and ophthalmopathy. The second paper further reports: Graves' hyperthyroidism was defined as stable when no progression to ophthalmopathy occurred over 18 months of follow-up. Hyperthyroidism patients were newly diagnosed, had a disease duration of under 2 months, and were aged 18 to 65 years. The study excluded patients with uncontrolled infections, other autoimmune diseases, pregnancy or lactation. Clinical symptoms, serum thyroxine and TRAb, thyroid ultrasound, and orbital computed tomography formed the basis for the diagnoses. The TCR CDR3 was subjected to a first round of RT-PCR using the HTBI primer set and the Qiagen OneStep RT-PCR kit. Most expanded thyroid clonotypes (frequency above 0.001) were also detected in blood, a finding suggesting that blood repertoires may reflect thyroid immune responses. In cross-validation, a model built on a 13 V-J signature told ophthalmopathy apart from stable hyperthyroidism with 85% to 90% sensitivity and about 81% specificity, and in testing the same model reached 80%/75%. In validation, the model predicted progression to ophthalmopathy a median of about 5.9 months before onset, with roughly 68% sensitivity and roughly 72% specificity. TCR V-J signatures able to tell the groups apart were searched for in a discovery cohort of some 97 patients, of whom 43 had Graves' ophthalmopathy and 57 had stable Graves' hyperthyroidism. Whether ophthalmopathy could be predicted prospectively was tested in an independent validation cohort made up of under 20 hyperthyroidism patients plus 17 patients who later progressed to ophthalmopathy. The 100 discovery patients were randomly divided into training and test sets at a 7:3 ratio. In over five Graves' hyperthyroidism patients, the study also compared T-cell repertoires from thyroid tissue with T-cell repertoires from blood. Following sampling, methimazole starting at 30 mg daily was given to hyperthyroidism patients, and high-dose intravenous methylprednisolone was given to ophthalmopathy patients. A second multiplex PCR round built the libraries, followed by size selection and purification. The libraries were sequenced on an Illumina HiSeq2000 using paired-end 100 bp reads. SOAPnuke was used to process the raw data, throwing out any read that contained adapters or uncalled bases, had a mean Phred below 15, or lacked an exact constant-primer or identifier match. COPE v1.2.5 was used to merge the high-quality paired reads, and each unique nucleotide sequence was defined as a clonotype. Clonotypes were aligned to IMGT TRBV, TRBD and TRBJ reference segments using MiTCR v1.1. Only V-J combinations with frequency above 0.0001, covering about 99% of repertoires, were analysed. A TCS score was defined as the ratio of F50 (clonal expansion) to E x V (chaos), with BLOSUM62-based TCRdist applied between CDR3 peptides within each V-J. Welch's t-statistics and random forest reduced fewer than 600 V-J features to fewer than 15, which were used in a naive Bayes classifier (R e1071). No statistical method was used to set the sample size in advance, and investigators knew the group allocation. According to the paper, TCR Vbeta CDR3 sequencing was carried out on 135 peripheral blood samples, which came from over 40 ophthalmopathy, under 85 hyperthyroidism and approximately 17 progressor patients.

Here the sequenced sample was peripheral blood mononuclear cells (PBMCs), taken at new diagnosis, from a patient treated with antithyroid drugs. Recombination connected TRBV9 to TRBJ1-1; 9 central bases correspond to TRBD1. This TCR came from a woman aged 35-65 years with Graves disease. Donor details come from another sample of the same person, matched by shared clones. For the CDR3, the sequence is CASSAGQGTGEAFF. The nucleotide sequence reads as follows: TGTGCCAGCAGCGCCGGACAGGGGACCGGTGAAGCTTTCTTT.